This T cell receptor beta chain was captured by sequencing in a study of blood T cell repertoires in COVID-19. Study details: Acute and convalescent COVID-19 specimens originated in the United States, Italy and Spain.

V lost 2 bases to trimming and J lost 0 bases; unmatched junction nucleotides: 13. Germline lookup yields CDR1 SNHLY and CDR2 FYNNEI. There are 21 residues in the CDR3. Generated by immunoSEQ multiplex PCR, the TCRdb table keeps only in-frame clones and is missing some. The repertoire holds more than 100,000 clones, with roughly 84% as singletons. The sequence was obtained from a woman under 40 who had recovered from COVID-19. The source material was peripheral blood. V and J are TRBV2 and TRBJ2-1, with TRBD2 identical over 13 bases. The CDR3 protein is CASSEPTTLAGGPSSYNEQFF. CDR3 nucleotides: TGTGCCAGCAGTGAACCGACGACACTAGCGGGAGGGCCGAGCTCCTACAATGAGCAGTTCTTC.